Presented here are 13 T cell receptor beta chains from one specimen sequenced in a study of OX40 agonist ivuxolimab in advanced cancers. Libraries came from the immunoSEQ multiplex PCR assay. The table was pulled from immuneACCESS by TCRdb, which kept in-frame rearrangements only. Such tables lose some clones; where checked, under half of the loss comes from unresolved V genes, and the rest has no known cause. For this sample there are approximately 72,000 clones; 84% appear just once. The leading ten clones occupy under 2% of the sample. This specimen consisted of CD4+ or CD8+ T cells sorted from blood, obtained in a trial of the OX40 agonist ivuxolimab. All receptors derive from an adult with an advanced solid tumor such as melanoma, head and neck, liver or kidney cancer.

The chain is built from TRBV28 and TRBJ2-5; tentative D call: TRBD2 (6 bases). The germline V and J ends were trimmed by 2 bases and 0 bases, with 16 bases remaining between them. CDR1 MDHEN and CDR2 SYDVKM come from the germline V gene. The CDR3 consists of 17 residues. CDR3: CASSLRVSSENQETQYF. In nucleotides, the CDR3 is TGTGCCAGCAGTTTAAGGGTATCTAGCGAGAACCAAGAGACCCAGTACTTC.

The genes are TRBV11-2 and TRBJ2-5; 9 positions match TRBD1. The junction had 10 bases not matched to a gene; V was cut back by 5 bases and J by 3 bases. CDR3 length: 16 amino acids. CDR1 and CDR2 (germline): SGHAT, FQNNGV. The CDR3 protein is CASSLIGWTGEETQYF. CDR3 nucleotides: TGTGCCAGCAGCCTCATAGGGTGGACAGGGGAAGAGACCCAGTACTTC. The whole variable domain, remainder taken from reference TRBV11-2 and TRBJ2-5, is EAGVAQSPRYKIIEKRQSVAFWCNPISGHATLYWYQQILGQGPKLLIQFQNNGVVDDSQLPKDRFSAERLKGVDSTLKIQPAKLEDSAVYLCASSLIGWTGEETQYFGPGTRLLVL.

The V and J genes are TRBV6-6 and TRBJ2-3; D is undetermined. Per germline, CDR1 MNHNY and CDR2 SVGAGI (reference sequence). V was clipped by 1 base and J by 3 bases, with 5 bases between them. The CDR3 has 13 amino acids. The CDR3 loop is CASSYLLTDTQYF. CDR3 nucleotides: TGTGCCAGCAGTTACTTACTTACAGATACGCAGTATTTT.

This clone was seen only once. The gene calls are TRBV19 and TRBJ2-1; D is unresolved. Germline CDR1 is LNHDA and CDR2 is SQIVND (reference sequence). V gave up 4 bases and J gave up 3 bases, with 4 bases separating them. The CDR3 loop spans 12 amino acids. Written as DNA, the CDR3 is TGTGCCAGTAGTAATAGCTACAATGAGCAGTTCTTC. Protein: CASSNSYNEQFF.

The chain is built from TRBV20-1 and TRBJ2-7, with D unresolved. V lost 3 bases, J lost 7 bases, and 10 bases lay in between. The CDR3 loop spans 11 amino acids. Germline V CDR1 and CDR2: DFQATT, SNEGSKA (reference sequence). CDR3 sequence reads: CSASGLEEQYF. The CDR3 bases are TGCAGTGCTAGCGGTCTCGAGGAGCAGTACTTC.

As for this clone: One end of the junction is discordant with germline, which a read error may explain. The chain recombines TRBV7-7 with TRBJ2-7, with TRBD1 identical over 8 bases. CDR3 length: 15 amino acids. Germline V CDR1 and CDR2: SSHAT, FNYEAQ (reference sequence). CDR3 protein: CASSLGQGSSYEQYF. For the CDR3, the DNA is TGTGCTAGCAGCTTAGGACAGGGCAGCTCCTACGAGCAGTACTTC. Based on the CDR3 plus reference TRBV7-7 and TRBJ2-7, the full variable domain is GAGVSQSPRYKVTKRGQDVTLRCDPISSHATLYWYQQALGQGPEFLTYFNYEAQPDKSGLPSDRFSAERPEGSISTLTIQRTEQRDSAMYRCASSLGQGSSYEQYFGPGTRLTVT.

The chain employs TRBV5-1 and TRBJ2-1, with D possibly TRBD2 on 6 matching bases. The CDR3 contains 16 residues. Germline CDR1 SGHRS, CDR2 YFSETQ. V was pared by 6 bases and J by 0 bases, with 16 bases between. The CDR3 DNA reads TGCGCCAGCACTCTAAGTCTCGGGGGCTCCTACAATGAGCAGTTCTTC. Amino acids: CASTLSLGGSYNEQFF. The entire variable domain, with the rest obtained from reference TRBV5-1 and TRBJ2-1, is as follows: KAGVTQTPRYLIKTRGQQVTLSCSPISGHRSVSWYQQTPGQGLQFLFEYFSETQRNKGNFPGRFSGRQFSNSRSEMNVSTLELGDSALYLCASTLSLGGSYNEQFFGPGTRLTVL.

V and J are TRBV5-6 and TRBJ1-2; 7 bases map to TRBD1. Germline trimming cut 1 base from V and 1 base from J; bases unmatched to any gene: 4. CDR3 length equals 15 residues. Germline lookup yields CDR1 SGHDT and CDR2 YYEEEE. CDR3 sequence reads: CASSLWAGGNYGYTF. CDR3 nucleotides: TGTGCCAGCAGCTTGTGGGCAGGGGGTAACTATGGCTACACCTTC.

The gene calls are TRBV6-5 and TRBJ1-2, with 7 positions matching TRBD1. V shed 6 bases and J 8 bases; nucleotides not matched to a gene: 6. The CDR3 is 12 residues long. Germline V gene lookup returns CDR1 MNHEY and CDR2 SVGAGI. CDR3 sequence: CASRNRGEGYTF. CDR3 nucleotide sequence: TGTGCCAGCAGAAACAGGGGAGAAGGCTACACCTTC.

The chain couples TRBV7-3 to TRBJ1-4; D is unclear. Germline CDR1 SGHTA, CDR2 FQGTGA. Between the trimmed V and J ends, which lost 7 bases and 0 bases, there was a span of 9 bases. CDR3 length equals 14 residues. The DNA of the CDR3 is TGTGCCAGCACCATACAAGCAACTAATGAAAAACTGTTTTTT. Translated, it gives CASTIQATNEKLFF.

This rearrangement joins TRBV7-9 to TRBJ1-5; perhaps TRBD1 as D (5 bases). The CDR3 is 15 amino acids. The germline CDR1 and CDR2 sequences are SEHNR and FQNEAQ (reference sequence). Trimming cost V 4 bases and J 0 bases, with 10 bases left between them. The CDR3 coding sequence is TGTGCCAGCAGCTCGCCGACAGATAGCAATCAGCCCCAGCATTTT. Its translation is CASSSPTDSNQPQHF.

V gene TRBV19 combines with J gene TRBJ1-3, with 7 bases that match TRBD1. The ends lost 7 bases at V and 2 bases at J; junction bases unmatched: 5. CDR1 is LNHDA and CDR2 is SQIVND in the germline V gene (reference sequence). The CDR3 covers 14 residues. The CDR3 region is CASTGGTAGNTIYF. As DNA, the CDR3 is TGTGCCAGTACAGGGGGAACTGCTGGAAACACCATATATTTT.

On this clone itself: Different DNA sequences within this sample yield the same CDR3. The rearrangement uses TRBV20-1 and TRBJ1-2; no clear D gene. The CDR3 is 9 amino acids. V was clipped by 6 bases and J by 2 bases, with 1 base between them. Germline V gene lookup returns CDR1 DFQATT and CDR2 SNEGSKA (reference sequence). The CDR3 loop reads CSANYGYTF. The CDR3 nucleotides read TGCAGTGCCAACTATGGCTACACCTTC.